The 7 T cell receptor beta chains given below trace back to one sample, sequenced in a study of blood T cells in healthy people across ages (dated by TCRdb to between 2015 and 2016). The method was 5' RACE. TCRdb names Illumina HiSeq 2500 as the instrument used. The second PCR ran for about 6 to 12 cycles and used a J-beta primer mix along with a sample-barcoded 5' primer. Through fastp at Q25 and MiXCR, TCRdb rebuilt clones from the public reads, retaining in-frame beta chains. Identical CDR3 proteins give one entry, which carries the most common genes and DNA. This sample lists roughly 930,000 distinct CDR3 sequences; about 44% were detected once. The ten largest clones capture under 15% of the sample. Sequencing was performed on blood. The receptors originated from a man aged 25-40 years in good health.

A note on this clonotype: Germline is not matched at one junction end, which may reflect a read error. This chain connects TRBV6-5 to TRBJ1-2; 7 bases fit TRBD1. There are 17 residues in the CDR3. CDR1 and CDR2 (germline): MNHEY, SVGAGI. The CDR3 DNA is TGTACCAGCAGTTTCGGTTTAGGGGGCGCCAGCTCCTATGGCTACACCTTC. This gives the protein CTSSFGLGGASSYGYTF.

This chain uses TRBV6-1 with TRBJ2-1; weak D call: TRBD2 (7 bases). Germline CDR1 is MNHNS and CDR2 is SASEGT. The V end was cut by 4 bases, the J end by 2 bases, with 12 bases between. This CDR3 has 15 residues. The CDR3 loop is CASSAVGGPYNEQFF. CDR3 coding DNA: TGTGCCAGCAGTGCAGTGGGGGGGCCCTACAATGAGCAGTTCTTC.

This clonotype turned up a few times. This chain links TRBV7-8 with TRBJ1-2, with D unresolved. V lost 7 bases, J lost 8 bases, and 20 bases lay in between. There are 14 residues in the CDR3. CDR1 is SGHVS, CDR2 FQNEAQ, per germline. The CDR3 DNA is TGTGCCAGCACCAACTTAGGAGGGATCTACGGCTACACCTTC. Its translation is CASTNLGGIYGYTF.

This clonotype has a handful of counts. The rearrangement joins TRBV6-2 or TRBV6-3 to TRBJ2-7; 9 bases agree with TRBD1. CDR3 size: 16 residues. J was trimmed by 0 bases and V by 0 bases; bases with no gene match: 3. Germline loops: CDR1 MNHEY, CDR2 SVGEGT. CDR3 DNA sequence: TGTGCCAGCAGTTACTCGGACAGGGGCCCCTCCTACGAGCAGTACTTC. Its protein product is CASSYSDRGPSYEQYF.

The chain combines TRBV11-3 with TRBJ2-3; TRBD2 agrees at 15 bases. CDR1 SGHNT and CDR2 YENEEA come from the germline V gene. V lost 5 bases, J lost 5 bases, and 8 bases stayed unmatched. The CDR3 is 17 amino acids. The CDR3 region is CASSTPGLAGGGDTQYF. CDR3 DNA sequence: TGTGCCAGCAGCACCCCGGGACTAGCGGGGGGTGGAGATACGCAGTATTTT.

The V and J genes are TRBV29-1 and TRBJ2-1; 10 bases map to TRBD2. This CDR3 comprises 14 residues. V was pared by 3 bases and J by 7 bases, with 6 bases of the junction left unmatched. Germline CDR1 SQVTM, CDR2 ANQGSEA. The CDR3 coding sequence is TGCAGCGTTGATGAGGTAGCGGGGGGTAATGAGCAGTTCTTC. Protein product: CSVDEVAGGNEQFF.

In this sample, this clonotype turned up once. A much larger clone sits a single nucleotide away, making a read error possible. J is TRBJ2-4 and V is TRBV6-2 or TRBV6-3; the D call may be TRBD1 or TRBD2 (5 bases each). The J call may be wrong; the DNA end is better matched by TRBJ2-7. The CDR3 runs 15 residues. Germline V gene data show CDR1 as MNHEY and CDR2 as SVGEGT. The CDR3 spells CASSCIGAGIYEQYF. The CDR3, as DNA: TGTGCCAGCAGTTGTATCGGGGCAGGAATCTACGAGCAGTACTTC.